These T cell receptor beta chains were read from a single sample in a study of T cell responses to AZD1222 COVID-19 vaccine. Clones were sequenced by immunoSEQ multiplex PCR, and TCRdb holds only the in-frame ones, with some missing. The data contain 100,000 to 150,000 clones, approximately 84% of them singletons. The sample here was peripheral blood, taken on day 0 of AZD1222 vaccination. The source of these receptors is an adult in good health. Both conserved end residues are part of each CDR3. Fields, in order: clone size, J gene, D gene, V gene, CDR3 protein, CDR3 DNA. D genes are given only for firm matches. A clone size is listed for some rows: how often the clone was seen (once, few, many), or a class if it is expanded.

clone size: NA; J gene: TRBJ2-7; D gene: TRBD1; V gene: TRBV5-1; CDR3 protein: CASSTRTGSYEQYF; CDR3 DNA: TGCGCCAGCAGCACCAGGACAGGTTCCTACGAGCAGTACTTC
clone size: NA; J gene: TRBJ2-7; D gene: NA; V gene: TRBV7-9; CDR3 protein: CASSFPLQGLNEQYF; CDR3 DNA: TGTGCCAGCAGCTTCCCCCTCCAGGGGCTCAACGAGCAGTACTTC
clone size: NA; J gene: TRBJ2-7; D gene: TRBD1; V gene: TRBV19; CDR3 protein: CASRSTGVYEQYF; CDR3 DNA: TGTGCGTCGAGGTCAACAGGGGTTTACGAGCAGTACTTC
clone size: NA; J gene: TRBJ2-7; D gene: NA; V gene: TRBV18; CDR3 protein: CASSPPTAYEQYF; CDR3 DNA: TGTGCCAGCTCACCACCGACAGCCTACGAGCAGTACTTC
clone size: NA; J gene: TRBJ2-5; D gene: NA; V gene: TRBV7-3; CDR3 protein: CASSLTTGETQYF; CDR3 DNA: TGTGCCAGCAGCTTAACTACTGGGGAGACCCAGTACTTC
clone size: NA; J gene: TRBJ1-6; D gene: NA; V gene: TRBV4-2; CDR3 protein: CASSQDRGGNSPLHF; CDR3 DNA: TGTGCCAGCAGCCAAGATAGGGGAGGTAATTCACCCCTCCACTTT
clone size: NA; J gene: TRBJ1-1; D gene: NA; V gene: TRBV5-4; CDR3 protein: CASSADSNTEAFF; CDR3 DNA: TGTGCCAGCAGCGCCGACAGTAACACTGAAGCTTTCTTT
clone size: NA; J gene: TRBJ2-7; D gene: NA; V gene: TRBV10-1; CDR3 protein: CASSEGVSLNYEQYF; CDR3 DNA: TGCGCCAGCAGTGAAGGAGTCAGCCTCAACTACGAGCAGTACTTC
clone size: few; J gene: TRBJ1-2; D gene: NA; V gene: TRBV7-8; CDR3 protein: CASSPPPSSPFGIYGYTF; CDR3 DNA: TGTGCCAGCAGCCCCCCGCCCAGTAGCCCCTTCGGCATCTATGGCTACACCTTC
clone size: NA; J gene: TRBJ1-1; D gene: NA; V gene: TRBV4-2; CDR3 protein: CASSQEWGNTEAFF; CDR3 DNA: TGTGCCAGCAGCCAAGAATGGGGGAACACTGAAGCTTTCTTT
clone size: NA; J gene: TRBJ2-1; D gene: TRBD2; V gene: TRBV7-3; CDR3 protein: CASSLFAGGDYNEQFF; CDR3 DNA: TGTGCCAGCAGCTTATTCGCGGGAGGTGACTACAATGAGCAGTTCTTC
clone size: NA; J gene: TRBJ2-5; D gene: NA; V gene: TRBV18; CDR3 protein: CASSPRLETQYF; CDR3 DNA: TGTGCCAGCTCGCCAAGACTGGAGACCCAGTACTTC
clone size: NA; J gene: TRBJ2-7; D gene: TRBD2; V gene: TRBV18; CDR3 protein: CASSPPGLAGRDYEQYF; CDR3 DNA: TGTGCCAGCTCACCCCCGGGACTAGCGGGGCGGGACTACGAGCAGTACTTC
clone size: NA; J gene: TRBJ2-1; D gene: TRBD1; V gene: TRBV6-1; CDR3 protein: CASSEADRGSYNEQFF; CDR3 DNA: TGTGCCAGCAGTGAAGCAGACAGGGGATCTTACAATGAGCAGTTCTTC
clone size: NA; J gene: TRBJ2-7; D gene: NA; V gene: TRBV2; CDR3 protein: CASSEPVGQTYEQYF; CDR3 DNA: TGTGCCAGCAGTGAACCTGTGGGACAAACGTACGAGCAGTACTTC
clone size: few; J gene: TRBJ1-5; D gene: TRBD1; V gene: TRBV7-2; CDR3 protein: CASSPGQGQGQPQHF; CDR3 DNA: TGTGCCAGCAGCCCCGGACAGGGGCAGGGTCAGCCCCAGCATTTT
clone size: NA; J gene: TRBJ1-2; D gene: TRBD1; V gene: TRBV4-2; CDR3 protein: CASSQDALIPGQGDGYTF; CDR3 DNA: TGTGCCAGCAGCCAAGATGCCCTTATCCCGGGACAGGGGGATGGCTACACCTTC
clone size: NA; J gene: TRBJ2-5; D gene: NA; V gene: TRBV7-9; CDR3 protein: CASSVLGQETQYF; CDR3 DNA: TGTGCCAGCAGCGTATTAGGGCAAGAGACCCAGTACTTC
clone size: NA; J gene: TRBJ2-5; D gene: NA; V gene: TRBV5-1; CDR3 protein: CASSLLGTQETQYF; CDR3 DNA: TGCGCCAGCAGCTTGCTAGGGACCCAAGAGACCCAGTACTTC
clone size: NA; J gene: TRBJ2-7; D gene: NA; V gene: TRBV6-1; CDR3 protein: CASREGQGLRYEQYF; CDR3 DNA: TGTGCCAGCAGAGAAGGGCAGGGGTTGAGATACGAGCAGTACTTC
clone size: NA; J gene: TRBJ2-7; D gene: TRBD1; V gene: TRBV19; CDR3 protein: CASSKITWGTGSSYEQYF; CDR3 DNA: TGTGCCAGTAGTAAGATTACCTGGGGGACAGGAAGCTCCTACGAGCAGTACTTC
clone size: NA; J gene: TRBJ1-3; D gene: NA; V gene: TRBV5-1; CDR3 protein: CASSLAPVQGNTIYF; CDR3 DNA: TGCGCCAGCAGCTTGGCCCCAGTACAAGGAAACACCATATATTTT
clone size: NA; J gene: TRBJ2-7; D gene: NA; V gene: TRBV7-2; CDR3 protein: CASAKRGMSYEQYF; CDR3 DNA: TGTGCCAGCGCTAAGAGGGGGATGTCCTACGAGCAGTACTTC
clone size: NA; J gene: TRBJ2-1; D gene: TRBD2; V gene: TRBV18; CDR3 protein: CASSFGIAGNNEQFF; CDR3 DNA: TGTGCCAGCTCATTTGGAATAGCGGGGAACAATGAGCAGTTCTTC
clone size: NA; J gene: TRBJ1-1; D gene: NA; V gene: TRBV12-3/TRBV12-4; CDR3 protein: CASTTDTEAFF; CDR3 DNA: TGTGCCAGCACCACCGACACTGAAGCTTTCTTT
clone size: once; J gene: TRBJ2-1; D gene: TRBD2; V gene: TRBV14; CDR3 protein: CASSQATSGRRVNEQFF; CDR3 DNA: TGTGCCAGCAGCCAAGCAACTAGCGGGAGGAGGGTCAATGAGCAGTTCTTC
clone size: NA; J gene: TRBJ2-5; D gene: TRBD2; V gene: TRBV4-1; CDR3 protein: CASSQDWERGGPRETQYF; CDR3 DNA: TGCGCCAGCAGCCAAGATTGGGAGCGGGGGGGTCCCCGGGAGACCCAGTACTTC
clone size: NA; J gene: TRBJ1-2; D gene: NA; V gene: TRBV6-1; CDR3 protein: CASSEIGSRTAYTF; CDR3 DNA: TGTGCCAGCAGTGAAATAGGGTCGCGTACGGCCTACACCTTC
clone size: NA; J gene: TRBJ1-1; D gene: NA; V gene: TRBV3-1/TRBV3-2; CDR3 protein: CASSQAPAEGSTEAFF; CDR3 DNA: TGTGCCAGCAGCCAAGCTCCCGCGGAGGGGTCCACTGAAGCTTTCTTT
clone size: few; J gene: TRBJ2-5; D gene: NA; V gene: TRBV12-3/TRBV12-4; CDR3 protein: CASSLGETQYF; CDR3 DNA: TGTGCCAGCAGTTTAGGGGAGACCCAGTACTTC
clone size: NA; J gene: TRBJ2-1; D gene: NA; V gene: TRBV6-5; CDR3 protein: CASSLGVGVGNEQFF; CDR3 DNA: TGTGCCAGCAGCCTTGGGGTGGGGGTTGGCAATGAGCAGTTCTTC
clone size: NA; J gene: TRBJ2-3; D gene: TRBD2; V gene: TRBV12-5; CDR3 protein: CASGSGLAGFAADTQYF; CDR3 DNA: TGTGCTAGTGGTTCGGGACTAGCGGGGTTTGCGGCAGATACGCAGTATTTT
clone size: NA; J gene: TRBJ1-6; D gene: NA; V gene: TRBV6-5; CDR3 protein: CASTLGRGRNSPLHF; CDR3 DNA: TGTGCCAGCACCCTCGGGAGGGGCCGAAATTCACCCCTCCACTTT
clone size: once; J gene: TRBJ2-7; D gene: TRBD2; V gene: TRBV19; CDR3 protein: CASSIEGRGVREQYF; CDR3 DNA: TGTGCCAGTAGTATAGAAGGGCGGGGGGTACGCGAGCAGTACTTC
clone size: NA; J gene: TRBJ1-1; D gene: TRBD1; V gene: TRBV2; CDR3 protein: CASKSGQGDRTEAFF; CDR3 DNA: TGTGCCAGTAAGTCGGGACAGGGTGATCGGACTGAAGCTTTCTTT
clone size: NA; J gene: TRBJ2-5; D gene: TRBD2; V gene: TRBV4-2; CDR3 protein: CASSQEVAGEETQYF; CDR3 DNA: TGTGCCAGCAGCCAAGAGGTAGCGGGGGAAGAGACCCAGTACTTC
clone size: NA; J gene: TRBJ2-2; D gene: NA; V gene: TRBV19; CDR3 protein: CASSMVGANTGELFF; CDR3 DNA: TGTGCCAGTAGTATGGTCGGGGCGAACACCGGGGAGCTGTTTTTT
clone size: NA; J gene: TRBJ1-2; D gene: NA; V gene: TRBV5-1; CDR3 protein: CASSLEGQGAGSYGYTF; CDR3 DNA: TGCGCCAGCAGCTTGGAAGGGCAAGGAGCAGGGAGTTATGGCTACACCTTC
clone size: NA; J gene: TRBJ2-4; D gene: TRBD1; V gene: TRBV5-6; CDR3 protein: CASSWTGEVAFPIQYF; CDR3 DNA: TGTGCCAGCAGCTGGACAGGGGAGGTCGCTTTCCCCATTCAGTACTTC
clone size: NA; J gene: TRBJ1-1; D gene: NA; V gene: TRBV7-9; CDR3 protein: CASSSVVNTEAFF; CDR3 DNA: TGTGCCAGCAGCTCGGTTGTGAACACTGAAGCTTTCTTT
clone size: NA; J gene: TRBJ1-2; D gene: TRBD1; V gene: TRBV4-3; CDR3 protein: CASSPDRGHYGYTF; CDR3 DNA: TGCGCCAGCAGCCCCGACAGGGGGCACTATGGCTACACCTTC
clone size: once; J gene: TRBJ2-1; D gene: NA; V gene: TRBV18; CDR3 protein: CASSPPSSYNEQFF; CDR3 DNA: TGTGCCAGCTCACCACCTAGTTCCTACAATGAGCAGTTCTTC
clone size: NA; J gene: TRBJ2-5; D gene: NA; V gene: TRBV7-6; CDR3 protein: CASSFGSRGGETQYF; CDR3 DNA: TGTGCCAGCAGCTTTGGGTCACGGGGCGGGGAGACCCAGTACTTC
clone size: NA; J gene: TRBJ2-1; D gene: NA; V gene: TRBV5-1; CDR3 protein: CASSLEGGRGNEQFF; CDR3 DNA: TGCGCCAGCAGCTTGGAAGGGGGCCGGGGGAATGAGCAGTTCTTC
clone size: NA; J gene: TRBJ1-6; D gene: NA; V gene: TRBV28; CDR3 protein: CASSLANPAGLHF; CDR3 DNA: TGTGCCAGCAGTTTGGCGAATCCGGCGGGCCTCCACTTT
clone size: NA; J gene: TRBJ1-3; D gene: NA; V gene: TRBV27; CDR3 protein: CATKREGGPGNTIYF; CDR3 DNA: TGTGCCACCAAACGGGAAGGGGGGCCTGGAAACACCATATATTTT
clone size: NA; J gene: TRBJ2-7; D gene: NA; V gene: TRBV21-1; CDR3 protein: CASSKESTSSYEQYF; CDR3 DNA: TGTGCCAGCAGCAAAGAAAGCACGAGCTCCTACGAGCAGTACTTC
clone size: NA; J gene: TRBJ1-6; D gene: TRBD1; V gene: TRBV28; CDR3 protein: CASSPDRDGSPLHF; CDR3 DNA: TGTGCCAGCAGTCCGGACAGGGATGGATCACCCCTCCACTTT
clone size: NA; J gene: TRBJ2-5; D gene: NA; V gene: TRBV5-6; CDR3 protein: CASSSLRPPRSQYF; CDR3 DNA: TGTGCCAGCAGCTCGCTGCGCCCCCCGAGGTCCCAGTACTTC
clone size: NA; J gene: TRBJ2-1; D gene: TRBD2; V gene: TRBV7-3; CDR3 protein: CASSPASGNDEQFF; CDR3 DNA: TGTGCCAGCAGCCCCGCTAGCGGGAATGATGAGCAGTTCTTC
clone size: NA; J gene: TRBJ2-1; D gene: TRBD1; V gene: TRBV7-2; CDR3 protein: CASSAPGTGVGEQFF; CDR3 DNA: TGTGCCAGCAGCGCCCCCGGGACAGGGGTTGGTGAGCAGTTCTTC
clone size: NA; J gene: TRBJ1-5; D gene: TRBD1; V gene: TRBV28; CDR3 protein: CASSRIMGTGGRGSNQPQHF; CDR3 DNA: TGTGCCAGCAGCCGGATAATGGGAACAGGGGGCAGGGGTAGCAATCAGCCCCAGCATTTT
clone size: NA; J gene: TRBJ2-3; D gene: NA; V gene: TRBV11-3; CDR3 protein: CASSLSILGARATDTQYF; CDR3 DNA: TGTGCCAGCAGCTTAAGTATCCTGGGGGCTAGAGCCACAGATACGCAGTATTTT
clone size: NA; J gene: TRBJ1-1; D gene: NA; V gene: TRBV15; CDR3 protein: CATGMWETMNTEAFF; CDR3 DNA: TGTGCCACCGGGATGTGGGAGACCATGAACACTGAAGCTTTCTTT